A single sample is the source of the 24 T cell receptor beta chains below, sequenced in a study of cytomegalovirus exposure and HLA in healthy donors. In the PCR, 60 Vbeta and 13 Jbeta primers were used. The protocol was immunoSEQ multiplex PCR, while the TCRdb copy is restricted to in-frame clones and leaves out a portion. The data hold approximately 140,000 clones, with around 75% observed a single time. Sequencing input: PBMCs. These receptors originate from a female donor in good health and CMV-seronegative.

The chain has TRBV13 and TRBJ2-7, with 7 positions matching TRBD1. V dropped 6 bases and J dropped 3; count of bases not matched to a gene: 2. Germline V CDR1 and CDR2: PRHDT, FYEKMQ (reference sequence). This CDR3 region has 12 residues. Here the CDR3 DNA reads TGTGCCAGCAGTCGGGACAGCTACGAGCAGTACTTC. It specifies CASSRDSYEQYF.

The CDR3 loop is CASSPLGSLYEQYF. The DNA for the CDR3 is TGTGCCAGCAGTCCTCTGGGCAGTCTCTACGAGCAGTACTTC. The rearrangement joins TRBV25-1 to TRBJ2-7; D unresolved. CDR1 MGHDK and CDR2 SYGVNS come from the germline V gene. V lost 5 bases and J lost 3, with 14 bases in between. The CDR3 totals 14 residues.

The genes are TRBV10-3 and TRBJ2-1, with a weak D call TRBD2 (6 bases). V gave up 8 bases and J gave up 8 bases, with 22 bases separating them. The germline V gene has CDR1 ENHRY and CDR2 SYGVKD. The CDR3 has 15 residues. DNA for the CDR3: TGTGCCATCCGAGGAGGGGCAGGGCGAGGTGATGAGCAGTTCTTC. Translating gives CAIRGGAGRGDEQFF.

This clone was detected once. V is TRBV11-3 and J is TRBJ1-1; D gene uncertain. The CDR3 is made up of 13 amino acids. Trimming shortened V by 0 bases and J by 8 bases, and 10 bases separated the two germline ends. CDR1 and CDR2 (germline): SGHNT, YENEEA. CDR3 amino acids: CASSLEEPGEAFF. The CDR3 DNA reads TGTGCCAGCAGCTTAGAGGAGCCGGGAGAAGCTTTCTTT.

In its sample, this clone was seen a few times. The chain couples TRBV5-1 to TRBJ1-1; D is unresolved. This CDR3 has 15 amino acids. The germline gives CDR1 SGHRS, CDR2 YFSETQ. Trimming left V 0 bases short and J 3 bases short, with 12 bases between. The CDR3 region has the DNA TGCGCCAGCAGCTTGGAACGGCCCGCGGACACTGAAGCTTTCTTT. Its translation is CASSLERPADTEAFF.

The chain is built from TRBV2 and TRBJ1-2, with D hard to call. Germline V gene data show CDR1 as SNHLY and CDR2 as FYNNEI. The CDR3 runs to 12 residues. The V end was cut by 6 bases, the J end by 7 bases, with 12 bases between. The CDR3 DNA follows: TGTGCCAGCAGGACCGGCGGCCTTGGCTACACCTTC. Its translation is CASRTGGLGYTF.

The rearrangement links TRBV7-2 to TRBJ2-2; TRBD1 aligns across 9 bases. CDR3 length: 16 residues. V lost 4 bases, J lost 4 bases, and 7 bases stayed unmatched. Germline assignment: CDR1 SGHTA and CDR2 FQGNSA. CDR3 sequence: CASSSTGTGRTGELFF. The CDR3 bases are TGTGCCAGCAGCTCCACGGGGACAGGGCGCACCGGGGAGCTGTTTTTT.

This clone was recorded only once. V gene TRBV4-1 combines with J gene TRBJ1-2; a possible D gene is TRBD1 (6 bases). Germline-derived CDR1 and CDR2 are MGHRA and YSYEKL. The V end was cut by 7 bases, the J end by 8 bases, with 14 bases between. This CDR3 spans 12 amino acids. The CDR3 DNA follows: TGCGCCAGCACGGAAGGGGGATCCGGCTACACCTTC. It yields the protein CASTEGGSGYTF.

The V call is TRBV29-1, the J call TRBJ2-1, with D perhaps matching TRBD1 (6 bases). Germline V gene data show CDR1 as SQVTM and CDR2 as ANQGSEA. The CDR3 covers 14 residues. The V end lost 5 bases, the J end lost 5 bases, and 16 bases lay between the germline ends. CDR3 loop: CSVTTGSADNEQFF. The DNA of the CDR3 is TGCAGCGTTACCACAGGGTCGGCGGACAATGAGCAGTTCTTC.

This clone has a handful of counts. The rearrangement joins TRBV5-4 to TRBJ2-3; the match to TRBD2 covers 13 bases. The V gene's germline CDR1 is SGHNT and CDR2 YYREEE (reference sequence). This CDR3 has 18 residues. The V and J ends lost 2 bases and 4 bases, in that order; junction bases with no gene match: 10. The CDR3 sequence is CASSFPLAGGPGADTQYF. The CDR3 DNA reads TGTGCCAGCAGCTTCCCACTAGCGGGAGGGCCGGGAGCAGATACGCAGTATTTT.

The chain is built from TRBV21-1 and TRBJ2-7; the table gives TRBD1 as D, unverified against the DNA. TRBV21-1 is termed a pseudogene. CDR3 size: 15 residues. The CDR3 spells CASNSDGTATYEQYF. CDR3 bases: TGTGCCAGCAACTCAGACGGGACAGCAACCTACGAGCAGTACTTC.

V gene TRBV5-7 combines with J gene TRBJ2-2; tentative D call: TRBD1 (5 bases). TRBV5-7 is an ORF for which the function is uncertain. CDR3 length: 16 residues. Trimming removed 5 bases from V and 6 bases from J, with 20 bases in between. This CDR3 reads CASSRRQGIEAGELFF. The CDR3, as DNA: TGTGCCAGCAGTAGGCGGCAGGGAATAGAGGCCGGGGAGCTGTTTTTT.

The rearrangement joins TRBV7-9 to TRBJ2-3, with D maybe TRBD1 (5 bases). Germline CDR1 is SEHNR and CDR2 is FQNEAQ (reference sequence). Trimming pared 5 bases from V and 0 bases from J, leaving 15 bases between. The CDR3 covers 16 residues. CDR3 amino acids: CASSTTEQSSTDTQYF. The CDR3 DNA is TGTGCCAGCAGCACGACAGAACAAAGCAGCACAGATACGCAGTATTTT.

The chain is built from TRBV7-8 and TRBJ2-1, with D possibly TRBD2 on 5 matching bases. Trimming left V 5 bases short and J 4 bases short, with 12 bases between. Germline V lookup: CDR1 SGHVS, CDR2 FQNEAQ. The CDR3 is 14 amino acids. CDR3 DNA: TGTGCCAGCAGCGGAGGAGTTAGGTACAATGAGCAGTTCTTC. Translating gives CASSGGVRYNEQFF.

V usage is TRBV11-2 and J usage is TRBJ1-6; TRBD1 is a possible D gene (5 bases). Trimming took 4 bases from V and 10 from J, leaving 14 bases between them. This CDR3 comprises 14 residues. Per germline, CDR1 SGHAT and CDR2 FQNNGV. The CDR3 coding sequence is TGTGCCAGCAGCTACGACAGCGTAGGGTCACCCCTCCACTTT. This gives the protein CASSYDSVGSPLHF.

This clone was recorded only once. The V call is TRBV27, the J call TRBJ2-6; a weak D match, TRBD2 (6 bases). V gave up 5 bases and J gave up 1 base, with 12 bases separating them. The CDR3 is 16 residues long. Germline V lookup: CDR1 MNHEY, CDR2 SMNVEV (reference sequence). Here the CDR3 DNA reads TGTGCCAGCAGTCTCGGGACTCCTTCTGGGGCCAACGTCCTGACTTTC. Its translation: CASSLGTPSGANVLTF.

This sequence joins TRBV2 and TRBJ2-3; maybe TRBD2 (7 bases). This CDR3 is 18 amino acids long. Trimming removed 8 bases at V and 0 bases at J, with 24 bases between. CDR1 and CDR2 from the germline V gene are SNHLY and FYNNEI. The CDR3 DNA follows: TGTGCCAGCGTACCAAGGGGGTTAGCGGGTGCTAGCACAGATACGCAGTATTTT. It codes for CASVPRGLAGASTDTQYF.

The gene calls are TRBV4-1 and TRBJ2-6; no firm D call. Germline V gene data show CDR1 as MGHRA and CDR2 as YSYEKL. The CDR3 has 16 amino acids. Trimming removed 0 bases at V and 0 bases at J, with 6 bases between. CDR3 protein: CASSQESGSGANVLTF. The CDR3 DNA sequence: TGCGCCAGCAGCCAAGAGTCCGGCTCTGGGGCCAACGTCCTGACTTTC.

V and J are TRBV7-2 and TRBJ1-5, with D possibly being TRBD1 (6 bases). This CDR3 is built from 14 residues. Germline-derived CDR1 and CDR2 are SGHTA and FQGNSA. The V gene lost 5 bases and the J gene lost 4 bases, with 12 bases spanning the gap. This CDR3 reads CASSRTGLNQPQHF. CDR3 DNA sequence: TGTGCCAGCAGCCGAACAGGGCTAAATCAGCCCCAGCATTTT.

This CDR3 reads CASSLELTRRAFF. The CDR3 DNA reads TGTGCCAGCAGCTTGGAACTAACCCGAAGAGCTTTCTTT. This chain joins TRBV5-6 and TRBJ1-1; D gene ambiguous. The CDR3 consists of 13 residues. CDR1 and CDR2 from the germline V gene are SGHDT and YYEEEE. Trimming cost V 0 bases and J 10 bases, with 13 bases left between them.

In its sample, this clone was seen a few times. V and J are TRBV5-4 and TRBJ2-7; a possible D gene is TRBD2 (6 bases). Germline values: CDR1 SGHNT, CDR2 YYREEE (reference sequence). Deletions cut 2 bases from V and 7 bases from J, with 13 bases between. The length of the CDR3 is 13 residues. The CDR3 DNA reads TGTGCCAGCAGCTTCGGGACTCCCTCGGAGCAGTACTTC. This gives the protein CASSFGTPSEQYF.

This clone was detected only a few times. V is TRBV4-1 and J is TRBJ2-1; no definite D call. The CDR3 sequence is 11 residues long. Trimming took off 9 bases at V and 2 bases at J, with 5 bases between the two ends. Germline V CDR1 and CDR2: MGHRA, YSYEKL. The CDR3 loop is CASGPYNEQFF. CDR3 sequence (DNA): TGCGCCAGTGGGCCCTACAATGAGCAGTTCTTC.

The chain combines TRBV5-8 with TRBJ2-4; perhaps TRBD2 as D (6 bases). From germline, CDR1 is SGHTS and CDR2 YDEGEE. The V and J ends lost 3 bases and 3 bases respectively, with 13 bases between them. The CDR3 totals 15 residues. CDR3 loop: CASSWGERGKNIQYF. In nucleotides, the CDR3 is TGTGCCAGCAGCTGGGGGGAGAGGGGCAAAAACATTCAGTACTTC. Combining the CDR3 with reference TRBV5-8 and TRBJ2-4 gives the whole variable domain EAGVTQSPTHLIKTRGQQATLRCSPISGHTSVYWYQQALGLGLQFLLWYDEGEERNRGNFPPRFSGRQFPNYSSELNVNALELEDSALYLCASSWGERGKNIQYFGAGTRLSVL.

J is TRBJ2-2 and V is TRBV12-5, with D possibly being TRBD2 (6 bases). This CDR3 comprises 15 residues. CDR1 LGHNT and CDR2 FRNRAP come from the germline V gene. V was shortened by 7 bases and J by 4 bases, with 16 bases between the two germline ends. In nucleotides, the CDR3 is TGTGCTAGTGTGCGGGACGGAGGTGGCACCGGGGAGCTGTTTTTT. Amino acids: CASVRDGGGTGELFF.